These 30 T cell receptor beta chains came from one sample sequenced in a study of T cells in Graves' hyperthyroidism and ophthalmopathy. The TCR beta CDR3 regions underwent amplification using RNA transcripts as the source. The HTBI primer set served for first-round RT-PCR of the TCR CDR3. TCRdb used MiXCR to reprocess the multiplex PCR reads, holding one entry per CDR3 protein. The sample holds 550,000 to 800,000 distinct CDR3 sequences, around 15% seen once. Sequencing was performed on blood. Receptor source: a man younger than 35 with Graves' hyperthyroidism.

This chain links TRBV6-2 or TRBV6-3 with TRBJ2-5; either TRBD1 or TRBD2 may supply D (6 bases each). Per the germline V gene, CDR1 is MNHEY and CDR2 is SVGEGT. The CDR3 extends over 14 amino acids. The germline V and J ends were trimmed by 6 bases and 5 bases, with 16 bases remaining between them. The DNA for the CDR3 is TGTGCCAGCAGGACCGTAGGAGGGGGGGAGACCCAGTACTTC. Translated, it gives CASRTVGGGETQYF.

This clonotype was seen ten or more times. V usage is TRBV6-1 and J usage is TRBJ2-3; no clear D. CDR3 length equals 15 residues. CDR1 is MNHNS and CDR2 is SASEGT in the germline V gene. V lost 1 base and J 3 bases, leaving 11 bases between the germline ends. The CDR3 spells CASSEGSSPTDTQYF. In nucleotides, the CDR3 is TGTGCCAGCAGTGAAGGGTCTAGTCCTACAGATACGCAGTATTTT.

The chain couples TRBV5-1 to TRBJ2-2; D remains ambiguous. CDR3 length equals 15 residues. CDR1 is SGHRS, CDR2 YFSETQ, per germline. V lost 0 bases and J lost 1, with 7 bases in between. The chain's CDR3 is CASSLDGKNTGELFF. The DNA for the CDR3 is TGCGCCAGCAGCTTGGACGGAAAGAACACCGGGGAGCTGTTTTTT. The full variable domain, its missing parts supplied by reference TRBV5-1 and TRBJ2-2, is KAGVTQTPRYLIKTRGQQVTLSCSPISGHRSVSWYQQTPGQGLQFLFEYFSETQRNKGNFPGRFSGRQFSNSRSEMNVSTLELGDSALYLCASSLDGKNTGELFFGEGSRLTVL.

This clonotype was counted many times. This chain links TRBV28 with TRBJ2-7, with 8 bases matching TRBD1. Germline V gives CDR1 MDHEN, CDR2 SYDVKM. The CDR3 covers 13 residues. Trimming cost V 9 bases and J 2 bases; bases outside gene matches: 6. The CDR3 region is CASSTGEPYEQYF. The CDR3 region has the DNA TGTGCCAGTTCGACAGGGGAACCCTACGAGCAGTACTTC.

This clonotype was seen ten or more times. The V gene is TRBV7-8, the J gene TRBJ2-3, with D perhaps matching TRBD1 (5 bases). Deletions cut 6 bases from V and 3 bases from J, with 19 bases between. The CDR3 has 16 amino acids. The V gene's germline CDR1 is SGHVS and CDR2 FQNEAQ. The CDR3, as DNA: TGTGCCAGCAGTAAGAATTTGGACACCACGACAGATACGCAGTATTTT. Translation: CASSKNLDTTTDTQYF.

J is TRBJ2-3 and V is TRBV10-3; D is possibly TRBD2 (5 bases). The CDR3 spans 15 residues. CDR1 and CDR2 from the germline V gene are ENHRY and SYGVKD. Trimming pared 3 bases from V and 4 bases from J, leaving 14 bases between. CDR3 region: CAISDSSGTADTQYF. The CDR3 DNA follows: TGTGCCATCAGTGATTCCAGCGGAACGGCAGATACGCAGTATTTT.

This clonotype was detected ten times or more. The chain employs TRBV30 and TRBJ2-7, with D perhaps matching TRBD2 (5 bases). V gave up 2 bases and J gave up 2 bases, with 19 bases separating them. Per germline, CDR1 GTSNPN and CDR2 SVGIG (reference sequence). The CDR3 totals 16 residues. The CDR3 DNA follows: TGTGCCTGGAGTCCAGTAGGACTCACGATTACCTACGAGCAGTACTTC. Translation gives CAWSPVGLTITYEQYF.

This clonotype was counted at least ten times. CDR3 nucleotides: TGTGCCAGCAGTCCACTGGGAGAAAAACTGTTTTTT. Translation gives CASSPLGEKLFF. The chain uses TRBV28 and TRBJ1-4; D ambiguous. The CDR3 has 12 residues. The germline gives CDR1 MDHEN, CDR2 SYDVKM. The V end was cut by 5 bases, the J end by 8 bases, with 9 bases between.

As regards this clonotype: This may be a read error, as it is one base from a much larger clone. The chain recombines TRBV28 with TRBJ2-5, with TRBD1 matching over 11 bases. Germline V gene sequence: CDR1 MDHEN, CDR2 SYDVKM. This CDR3 has 18 amino acids. The J segment lost 4 bases and the V segment lost 4 bases, leaving 14 bases of the junction unmatched. The chain's CDR3 is CASSSPMLDRGRIETQYF. CDR3 DNA sequence: TGTGCCAGCAGTTCCCCTATGTTGGACAGGGGGCGTATAGAGACCCAGTACTTC.

This clonotype was found many times. The rearrangement uses TRBV20-1 and TRBJ1-5, with D uncertain. Germline V gene sequence: CDR1 DFQATT, CDR2 SNEGSKA (reference sequence). The CDR3 totals 12 residues. Deletions cut 5 bases from V and 0 bases from J, with 5 bases between. CDR3 sequence (DNA): TGCAGTGCTGTGGGTAGCAATCAGCCCCAGCATTTT. Translation: CSAVGSNQPQHF.

At least ten counts were recorded for this clonotype. CDR3: CASSSLDHEQFF. The CDR3 nucleotides are TGTGCCAGCAGCTCCCTCGATCATGAGCAGTTCTTC. The V and J genes are TRBV11-1 and TRBJ2-1; D uncertain. From germline, CDR1 is SGHAT and CDR2 FQDESV (reference sequence). CDR3 length: 12 residues. The V gene lost 4 bases and the J gene lost 8 bases, with 9 bases spanning the gap.

This clonotype appeared a few times. This chain uses TRBV7-9 with TRBJ2-3; the match to TRBD1 covers 8 bases. The CDR3 runs 17 residues. V lost 1 base to trimming and J lost 0 bases; unmatched junction nucleotides: 6. Per germline, CDR1 SEHNR and CDR2 FQNEAQ (reference sequence). The CDR3 here is CASSLEGRDRSTDTQYF. The CDR3 DNA reads TGTGCCAGCAGCTTAGAGGGACGGGACAGGAGCACAGATACGCAGTATTTT.

There are many counts of this clonotype. This chain links TRBV3-1 with TRBJ2-5; D may be TRBD1 or TRBD2 (6 bases each). Trimming cost V 4 bases and J 4 bases, with 19 bases left between them. The CDR3 loop spans 16 amino acids. CDR1 is LGHDT and CDR2 is YNNKEL in the germline V gene (reference sequence). In nucleotides, the CDR3 is TGTGCCAGCAGCCGGGAGGCAGGGGTCACCGTAGAGACCCAGTACTTC. Protein: CASSREAGVTVETQYF.

This clonotype was counted a few times. The V call is TRBV6-6, the J call TRBJ2-5, with 15 bases fitting TRBD2. The ends lost 0 bases at V and 5 bases at J; junction bases unmatched: 4. CDR1 is MNHNY, CDR2 SVGAGI, per germline (reference sequence). The CDR3 contains 17 residues. CDR3 sequence (DNA): TGTGCCAGCAGTTACTCGGGACTAGCGGGAGGCACGGAGACCCAGTACTTC. Protein sequence: CASSYSGLAGGTETQYF.

This chain uses TRBV9 with TRBJ2-7; D may be TRBD2 (5 bases). Trimming left V 1 base short and J 2 bases short, with 10 bases between. There are 14 residues in the CDR3. Germline CDR1 and CDR2: SGDLS and YYNGEE. CDR3 nucleotides: TGTGCCAGCAGCGTAACTAGTATCACCTACGAGCAGTACTTC. Translating it yields CASSVTSITYEQYF. The whole variable domain, filled in from reference TRBV9 and TRBJ2-7, reads DSGVTQTPKHLITATGQRVTLRCSPRSGDLSVYWYQQSLDQGLQFLIQYYNGEERAKGNILERFSAQQFPDLHSELNLSSLELGDSALYFCASSVTSITYEQYFGPGTRLTVT.

This clonotype appeared a few times. The V call is TRBV25-1, the J call TRBJ2-2; D is ambiguous. V dropped 7 bases and J dropped 0 bases, with 6 bases sitting between them. The CDR3 has 13 amino acids. In germline, CDR1 is MGHDK, CDR2 SYGVNS. As DNA, the CDR3 is TGTGCCAGCAAGGAGTCGAACACCGGGGAGCTGTTTTTT. This codes for CASKESNTGELFF.

This chain links TRBV4-2 with TRBJ1-1; TRBD1 might be the D (5 bases). Trimming took off 2 bases at V and 7 bases at J, with 11 bases between the two ends. From germline, CDR1 is LGHNA and CDR2 YNFKEQ. The CDR3 loop spans 13 amino acids. The CDR3 here is CASSQWGRNEAFF. The CDR3 nucleotides are TGTGCCAGCAGCCAATGGGGACGGAATGAAGCTTTCTTT.

At least ten counts were recorded for this clonotype. The genes are TRBV20-1 and TRBJ2-7; TRBD1 matches 11 bases. This CDR3 has 14 amino acids. Trimming cost V 5 bases and J 1 base; bases outside gene matches: 4. Per germline, CDR1 DFQATT and CDR2 SNEGSKA (reference sequence). The CDR3 DNA follows: TGCAGTGCTTGGACAGGGGGCTTGTCCTACGAGCAGTACTTC. Protein: CSAWTGGLSYEQYF.

This chain links TRBV2 with TRBJ2-5; a weak D match, TRBD2 (6 bases). Germline-derived CDR1 and CDR2 are SNHLY and FYNNEI. The V end was cut by 1 base, the J end by 12 bases, with 6 bases between. The CDR3 totals 10 residues. Here the CDR3 DNA reads TGTGCCAGCAGTGAAGGGGGGGAGTACTTC. Encoded protein: CASSEGGEYF.

This clonotype was detected only a few times. This chain joins TRBV6-5 and TRBJ2-3; tentative D call: TRBD1 (6 bases). Germline CDR1 and CDR2: MNHEY and SVGAGI. Trimming removed 0 bases at V and 3 bases at J, with 13 bases between. The CDR3 has 16 residues. The CDR3 reads CASSYSPPGVTDTQYF. DNA for the CDR3: TGTGCCAGCAGTTACTCTCCGCCAGGGGTTACAGATACGCAGTATTTT.

This clonotype has a count of ten or more. This chain links TRBV30 with TRBJ1-1; possible D gene TRBD1, 6 bases. V gave up 1 base and J gave up 5 bases, with 11 bases separating them. The germline V gene has CDR1 GTSNPN and CDR2 SVGIG (reference sequence). This CDR3 has 13 residues. CDR3 loop: CAWSGRGRTEAFF. CDR3 sequence (DNA): TGTGCCTGGAGTGGGAGGGGGAGAACTGAAGCTTTCTTT.

This clonotype was found many times. The chain couples TRBV28 to TRBJ1-1; D may be TRBD1 (5 bases). The CDR3 is made up of 14 amino acids. The V and J ends lost 6 bases and 5 bases respectively, with 16 bases between them. Germline V CDR1 and CDR2: MDHEN, SYDVKM. CDR3 sequence (DNA): TGTGCCAGCAGGACCCGAGGGGCTTATACTGAAGCTTTCTTT. This sequence encodes CASRTRGAYTEAFF.

J is TRBJ2-3 and V is TRBV29-1; D remains unclear. Trimming took off 4 bases at V and 5 bases at J, with 16 bases between the two ends. CDR1 and CDR2 from the germline V gene are SQVTM and ANQGSEA. The CDR3 has 14 residues. This CDR3 reads CSVAPTIGRDTQYF. The CDR3 coding sequence is TGCAGCGTTGCCCCGACAATAGGCCGAGATACGCAGTATTTT.

Ten or more counts support this clonotype. The rearrangement links TRBV12-3 or TRBV12-4 to TRBJ1-5; D is unresolved. This CDR3 contains 12 residues. V was cut by 3 bases and J by 7 bases, with 7 bases left in between. CDR3: CASSFGLQPQHF. The CDR3 coding sequence is TGTGCCAGCAGTTTCGGGTTGCAGCCCCAGCATTTT.

The J gene is TRBJ1-5, the V gene TRBV15; tentatively, D is TRBD1 (5 bases). The CDR3 consists of 13 residues. Deletions cut 3 bases from V and 4 bases from J, with 7 bases between. The germline V gene has CDR1 LNHNV and CDR2 YYDKDF (reference sequence). The CDR3 loop is CATSRDTNQPQHF. The CDR3 DNA reads TGTGCCACCAGCAGGGACACTAATCAGCCCCAGCATTTT.

This clonotype was detected a few times. The rearrangement joins TRBV2 to TRBJ1-2; D is ambiguous. Germline V gives CDR1 SNHLY, CDR2 FYNNEI. V dropped 0 bases and J dropped 5 bases, with 13 bases sitting between them. The CDR3 consists of 15 residues. The CDR3 DNA follows: TGTGCCAGCAGTGAAGCCTTGGTAGTAGCTTATGGCTACACCTTC. Protein sequence: CASSEALVVAYGYTF.

The gene calls are TRBV20-1 and TRBJ2-1; 9 bases fit TRBD2. The CDR3 has 15 amino acids. Trimming cost V 6 bases and J 6 bases; bases outside gene matches: 12. In germline, CDR1 is DFQATT, CDR2 SNEGSKA (reference sequence). CDR3: CSAPVGTSLSNEQFF. For the CDR3, the DNA is TGCAGTGCCCCCGTGGGGACTAGCCTATCCAATGAGCAGTTCTTC.

The CDR3 region has the DNA TGTGCCAGCAGTGATCCAGCGGAGTTGGATACGCAGTATTTT. Amino acid sequence: CASSDPAELDTQYF. The chain carries TRBV25-1 and TRBJ2-3; D might be TRBD2 (5 bases). The CDR3 length is 14 residues. Trimming removed 3 bases from V and 6 bases from J, with 13 bases in between. Germline values: CDR1 MGHDK, CDR2 SYGVNS. Full variable domain (outside the CDR3, taken from reference TRBV25-1 and TRBJ2-3): EADIYQTPRYLVIGTGKKITLECSQTMGHDKMYWYQQDPGMELHLIHYSYGVNSTEKGDLSSESTVSRIRTEHFPLTLESARPSHTSQYLCASSDPAELDTQYFGPGTRLTVL.

Only a few counts were recorded for this clonotype. V and J are TRBV4-2 and TRBJ1-1, with 7 bases aligning to TRBD1. Trimming cost V 0 bases and J 0 bases; bases outside gene matches: 4. This CDR3 contains 16 residues. Germline V gene sequence: CDR1 LGHNA, CDR2 YNFKEQ. DNA for the CDR3: TGTGCCAGCAGCCAAGATCGGGGGACAGTGAACACTGAAGCTTTCTTT. It translates to CASSQDRGTVNTEAFF.

This clonotype was counted many times. The gene calls are TRBV28 and TRBJ2-7; tentatively, D is TRBD2 (6 bases). This CDR3 region has 12 residues. From germline, CDR1 is MDHEN and CDR2 SYDVKM. The germline V and J ends were trimmed by 6 bases and 5 bases, with 11 bases remaining between them. CDR3 sequence (DNA): TGTGCCAGCAGCCTAGCGATCCACGAGCAGTACTTC. Encoded protein: CASSLAIHEQYF.